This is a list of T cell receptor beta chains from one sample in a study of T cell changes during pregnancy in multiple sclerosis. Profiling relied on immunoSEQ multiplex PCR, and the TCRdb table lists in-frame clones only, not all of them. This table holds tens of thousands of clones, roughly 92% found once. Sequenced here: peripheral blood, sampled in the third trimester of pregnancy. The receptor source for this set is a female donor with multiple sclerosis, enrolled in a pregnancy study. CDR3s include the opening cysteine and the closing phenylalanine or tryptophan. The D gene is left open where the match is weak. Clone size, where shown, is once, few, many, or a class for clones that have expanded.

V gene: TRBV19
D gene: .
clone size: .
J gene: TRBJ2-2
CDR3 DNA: TGTGCCAGTACCCGCCAGGGAAGGACCGGGGAGCTGTTTTTT
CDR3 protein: CASTRQGRTGELFF

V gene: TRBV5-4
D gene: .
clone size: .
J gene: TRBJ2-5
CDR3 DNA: TGTGCCAGCAGCTTGGGGATGGGCGAAGAGACCCAGTACTTC
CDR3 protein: CASSLGMGEETQYF

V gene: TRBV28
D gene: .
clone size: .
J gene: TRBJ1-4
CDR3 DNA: TGTGCCAGCAGTTACCCAGCACCCGGGAGAACTAATGAAAAACTGTTTTTT
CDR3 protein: CASSYPAPGRTNEKLFF

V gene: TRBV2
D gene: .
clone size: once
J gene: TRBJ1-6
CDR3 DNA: TGTGCCAGCAGAACAGGTCAAGATGGGGCCCTCCACTTT
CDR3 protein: CASRTGQDGALHF

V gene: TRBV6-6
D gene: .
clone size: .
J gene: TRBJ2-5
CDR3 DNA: TGTGCCAGCAGTTACTTAGGACAAACCCAAGAGACCCAGTACTTC
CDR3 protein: CASSYLGQTQETQYF

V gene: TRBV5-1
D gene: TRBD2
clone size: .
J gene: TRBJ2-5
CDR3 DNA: TGCGCCAGCAGCTTCAGCCCGGGAGGAGAGACCCAGTACTTC
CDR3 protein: CASSFSPGGETQYF

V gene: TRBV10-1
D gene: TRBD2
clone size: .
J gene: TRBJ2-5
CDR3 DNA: TGCGCCAGCAGCCCGGGCGGGAGGCCCCAAGAGACCCAGTACTTC
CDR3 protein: CASSPGGRPQETQYF

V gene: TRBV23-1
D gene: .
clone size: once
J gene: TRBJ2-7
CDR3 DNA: TGCGCCAGCAGTCAATCGGGGTCAGGGATCAACGAGCAGTACTTC
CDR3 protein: CASSQSGSGINEQYF

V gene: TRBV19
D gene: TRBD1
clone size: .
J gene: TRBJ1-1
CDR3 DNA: TGTGCCAGTAACATTGGGACCCCGTGGGACAGGGGTACTGAAGCTTTCTTT
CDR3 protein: CASNIGTPWDRGTEAFF

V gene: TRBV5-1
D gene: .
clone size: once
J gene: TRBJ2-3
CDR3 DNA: TGCGCCAGCAGCTTGGAGGGCGGGCTAAGCACAGATACGCAGTATTTT
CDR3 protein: CASSLEGGLSTDTQYF

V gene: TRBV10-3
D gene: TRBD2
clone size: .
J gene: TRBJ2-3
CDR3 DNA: TGTGCCATCAATGGAGGGACTAGCGGGAGCACAGATACGCAGTATTTT
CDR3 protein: CAINGGTSGSTDTQYF

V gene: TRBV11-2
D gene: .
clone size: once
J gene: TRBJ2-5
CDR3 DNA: TGTGCCAGCAGCACGAGCATGATGGAGACCCAGTACTTC
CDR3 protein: CASSTSMMETQYF

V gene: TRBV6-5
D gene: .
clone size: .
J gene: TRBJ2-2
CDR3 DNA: TGTGCCAGCAGTTACTCGAGGAAACACGGGGAGCTGTTTTTT
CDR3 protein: CASSYSRKHGELFF

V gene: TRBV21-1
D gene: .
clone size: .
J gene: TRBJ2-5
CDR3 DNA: TGTGCCAGCAGCAAACGTACAGGGGGTAGAGAGACCCAGTACTTC
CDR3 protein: CASSKRTGGRETQYF

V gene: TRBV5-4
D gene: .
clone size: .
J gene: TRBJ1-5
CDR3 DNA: TGTGCCAGCAGCTTGGGCGACACAAATCAGCCCCAGCATTTT
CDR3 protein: CASSLGDTNQPQHF

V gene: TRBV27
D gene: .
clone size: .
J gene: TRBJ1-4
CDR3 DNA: TGTGCCAGCAGTTCAGTGGATGAAAAACTGTTTTTT
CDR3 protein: CASSSVDEKLFF

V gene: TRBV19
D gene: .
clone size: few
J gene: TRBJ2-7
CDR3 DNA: TGTGCCAGTACCCCCCAACTGGGGGCCCCCTACGAGCAGTACTTC
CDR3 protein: CASTPQLGAPYEQYF

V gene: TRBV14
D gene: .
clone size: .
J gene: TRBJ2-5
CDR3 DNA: TGTGCCAGCAGCCGTAGCCCGCCTTTTCAAGAGACCCAGTACTTC
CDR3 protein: CASSRSPPFQETQYF

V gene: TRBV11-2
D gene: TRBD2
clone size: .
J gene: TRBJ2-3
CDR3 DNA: TGTGCCAGCAGCTTAGGGGATAGCGGGTTTAGCACAGATACGCAGTATTTT
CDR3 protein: CASSLGDSGFSTDTQYF

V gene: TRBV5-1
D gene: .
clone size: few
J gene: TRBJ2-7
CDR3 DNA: TGCGCCAGCAGCTTGGCGGCGGAGATCTACGAGCAGTACTTC
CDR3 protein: CASSLAAEIYEQYF

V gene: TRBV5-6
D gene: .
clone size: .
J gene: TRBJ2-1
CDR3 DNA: TGTGCCAGCAGCTCAGGACAGAAAATATACAATGAGCAGTTCTTC
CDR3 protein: CASSSGQKIYNEQFF

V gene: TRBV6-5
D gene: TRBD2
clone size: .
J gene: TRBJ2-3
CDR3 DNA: TGTGCCACTCAAGCGGGAGTCTGGGATACGCAGTATTTT
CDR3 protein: CATQAGVWDTQYF

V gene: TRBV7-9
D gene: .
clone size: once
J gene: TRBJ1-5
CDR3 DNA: TGTGCCAGCAGCTTAGCGCCAGTGGTAGGTGGACTGGTATTTCAGCCCCAGCATTTT
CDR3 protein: CASSLAPVVGGLVFQPQHF

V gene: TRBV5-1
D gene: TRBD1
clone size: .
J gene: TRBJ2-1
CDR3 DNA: TGCGCCAGCAGCTTGGCCGGGACAGTCTACAATGAGCAGTTCTTC
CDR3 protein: CASSLAGTVYNEQFF

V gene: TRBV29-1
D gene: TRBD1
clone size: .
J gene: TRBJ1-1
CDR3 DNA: TGCAGCGTGCGACAGGGGGGCACTGAAGCTTTCTTT
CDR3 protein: CSVRQGGTEAFF